The clone carrying this TCR beta chain was found a few times. Primers used in a second PCR of roughly 6 to 11 cycles were a sample-barcoded 5' primer and a J-beta primer mix. Each CDR3 protein is one row after TCRdb ran MiXCR on the 5' RACE reads. In the table there are roughly 1,000,000 distinct CDR3 sequences, under 30% of which are singletons. This entry comes from a study of blood T cells in healthy people across ages. V lost 5 bases and J lost 4; bases outside the gene matches: 12. The CDR3 is 16 amino acids. This sample also appeared in a second study, on T cells of mothers and their children.

The chain joins TRBV12-3 or TRBV12-4 to TRBJ2-7; 9 nucleotides agree with TRBD1. Sequencing input: blood. This clonotype was obtained from a girl aged 2 to 9 in good health. The CDR3 here is CASSRGEGQGSYEQYF. CDR3 sequence (DNA): TGTGCCAGCAGTCGGGGGGAGGGACAGGGTTCTTACGAGCAGTACTTC.